This T cell receptor beta chain emerged from a study of blood T cell repertoires in COVID-19. About the research overall: The study drew acute and convalescent COVID-19 samples from the United States, Italy and Spain.

TCRdb's copy holds only in-frame clones and misses some; the assay was immunoSEQ multiplex PCR. The sample consists of some 140,000 clones, around 78% of them appearing once. The sequencing sample was made of peripheral blood. This TCR came from an older man with acute or convalescent COVID-19.

The CDR3 DNA reads as TGTGCCAGCAGCAAAGGTTCCAGGAACACTGAAGCTTTCTTT. Residues: CASSKGSRNTEAFF. The chain recombines TRBV21-1 with TRBJ1-1; the table gives TRBD1 as D, unverified against the DNA. TRBV21-1 is tagged as a pseudogene. The CDR3 runs to 14 residues.